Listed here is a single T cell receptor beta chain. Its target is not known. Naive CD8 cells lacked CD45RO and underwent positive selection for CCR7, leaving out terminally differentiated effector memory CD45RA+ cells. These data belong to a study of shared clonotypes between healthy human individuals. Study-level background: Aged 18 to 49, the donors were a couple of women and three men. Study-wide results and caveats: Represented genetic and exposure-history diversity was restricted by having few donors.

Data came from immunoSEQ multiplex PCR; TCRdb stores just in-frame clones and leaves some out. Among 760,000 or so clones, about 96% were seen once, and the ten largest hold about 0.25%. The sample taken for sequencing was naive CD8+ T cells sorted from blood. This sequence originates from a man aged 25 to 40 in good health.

Written as DNA, the CDR3 is TGTGCCAGCAGCCTCCTAGCGGAGACTCGTCCGAACACCGGGGAGCTGTTTTTT. Translated, it gives CASSLLAETRPNTGELFF. The V call is TRBV9, the J call TRBJ2-2, with 7 bases that match TRBD2. J gave up 0 bases and V 4 bases, and 12 bases lay outside the gene matches. Germline-derived CDR1 and CDR2 are SGDLS and YYNGEE. This CDR3 comprises 18 residues.